One and the same sample provided the 30 T cell receptor beta chains below, sequenced in a study of Ad26.COV2.S vaccination and SARS-CoV-2 variants. Sequenced by immunoSEQ multiplex PCR; TCRdb stores in-frame clones only, minus some. The data hold around 300,000 clones, with about 88% observed a single time. Treatment denoted: approximately 18 received Ad26.COV2.S at low or high dose, single or two shots; about 5 received placebo; per-sample allocation not given. The study sampled participants on day 63 after the first vaccine or placebo injection. Material: peripheral blood, obtained in a trial of Ad26.COV2.S vaccine versus placebo. All receptors derive from a person between 18 and 60 years old who received the Ad26.COV2.S COVID-19 vaccine or a placebo.

The chain uses TRBV6-5 and TRBJ2-1; weak D call: TRBD1 (6 bases). The CDR3 covers 13 residues. Germline lookup yields CDR1 MNHEY and CDR2 SVGAGI. V was clipped by 11 bases and J by 9 bases, with 20 bases between them. This CDR3 reads CAVLDNDRTEQFF. The DNA of the CDR3 is TGTGCCGTACTCGATAATGACAGGACTGAGCAGTTCTTC.

The chain combines TRBV5-6 with TRBJ2-4; D could derive from TRBD1 or TRBD2 (5 bases each). This CDR3 spans 16 amino acids. Germline V gene data show CDR1 as SGHDT and CDR2 as YYEEEE. Between the trimmed V and J ends, which lost 4 bases and 0 bases, there was a span of 14 bases. The CDR3 here is CASSQGTQLAKNIQYF. The CDR3 coding sequence is TGTGCCAGCAGCCAAGGGACGCAGCTAGCCAAAAACATTCAGTACTTC.

This chain connects TRBV6-5 to TRBJ1-6; D is uncertain. This CDR3 has 15 residues. Trimming shortened V by 0 bases and J by 6 bases, and 9 bases separated the two germline ends. CDR1 MNHEY and CDR2 SVGAGI come from the germline V gene. CDR3: CASSYSGDGNSPLHF. DNA of the CDR3: TGTGCCAGCAGTTACTCAGGTGACGGTAATTCACCCCTCCACTTT.

The chain combines TRBV5-6 with TRBJ1-5; D is unresolved. The germline V and J ends were trimmed by 3 bases and 1 base, with 17 bases remaining between them. This CDR3 spans 17 amino acids. Germline values: CDR1 SGHDT, CDR2 YYEEEE. The CDR3 region is CASSSRLLGWSNQPQHF. The CDR3 bases are TGTGCCAGCAGCTCCCGGCTCCTGGGTTGGAGCAATCAGCCCCAGCATTTT.

The table lists this clone with a count of one. The rearrangement uses TRBV6-5 and TRBJ2-2; D ambiguous. The ends were cut back, 2 bases at V and 5 bases at J, with 3 bases in the middle. The germline V gene encodes CDR1 MNHEY and CDR2 SVGAGI. This CDR3 comprises 12 residues. Here the CDR3 DNA reads TGTGCCAGCAGTTACAGGACCGGGGAGCTGTTTTTT. As protein: CASSYRTGELFF.

This chain connects TRBV30 to TRBJ2-7; maybe TRBD1 (5 bases). The CDR3 totals 17 residues. Per the germline V gene, CDR1 is GTSNPN and CDR2 is SVGIG (reference sequence). V dropped 3 bases and J dropped 6 bases, with 27 bases sitting between them. CDR3 residues: CAWSDHQPYRGTAEQYF. The CDR3 DNA follows: TGTGCCTGGAGCGATCACCAACCATATAGGGGAACGGCCGAGCAGTACTTC.

The V gene is TRBV21-1, the J gene TRBJ1-6; the table names TRBD1, a call not compared with the DNA. TRBV21-1 is a known pseudogene. The CDR3 covers 15 residues. DNA of the CDR3: TGTGCCAGCAGTCACATAAACTCCTATAATTCACCCCTCCACTTT. Residues: CASSHINSYNSPLHF.

The chain recombines TRBV7-3 with TRBJ2-2; a weak D match, TRBD2 (6 bases). CDR1 and CDR2 (germline): SGHTA, FQGTGA. CDR3 length equals 17 residues. V lost 1 base, J lost 5 bases, and 17 bases lay in between. The CDR3 DNA is TGTGCCAGCAGCTTAAATCCTCTAGCGTCTTTGACCGGGGAGCTGTTTTTT. Its translation: CASSLNPLASLTGELFF.

The chain is built from TRBV29-1 and TRBJ1-2; D is ambiguous. Trimming took 7 bases from V and 8 from J, leaving 17 bases between them. Germline V gene lookup returns CDR1 SQVTM and CDR2 ANQGSEA. CDR3 length: 12 amino acids. The CDR3, as DNA: TGCAGCGGAGTAAGTCTCCTTGGGGGCTACACCTTC. Protein sequence: CSGVSLLGGYTF.

The chain recombines TRBV27 with TRBJ1-5; tentative D call: TRBD1 (5 bases). The CDR3 length is 15 residues. Germline V gene data show CDR1 as MNHEY and CDR2 as SMNVEV (reference sequence). Trimming cost V 0 bases and J 1 base, with 7 bases left between them. CDR3 nucleotides: TGTGCCAGCAGTTTATCGGGGCAAAGCAATCAGCCCCAGCATTTT. Its translation is CASSLSGQSNQPQHF.

The chain recombines TRBV5-1 with TRBJ1-5; no clear D. V gave up 1 base and J gave up 6 bases, with 14 bases separating them. This CDR3 is built from 15 residues. Germline assignment: CDR1 SGHRS and CDR2 YFSETQ. The CDR3 reads CASSLSAGAGQPQHF. The CDR3 DNA sequence: TGCGCCAGCAGCTTGTCCGCAGGTGCGGGTCAGCCCCAGCATTTT.

The chain joins TRBV9 to TRBJ2-1; D call uncertain. Germline CDR1 is SGDLS and CDR2 is YYNGEE. The CDR3 is 12 amino acids. Trimming shortened V by 2 bases and J by 3 bases, and 3 bases separated the two germline ends. In nucleotides, the CDR3 is TGTGCCAGCAGCGTCAGCTACAATGAGCAGTTCTTC. It translates to CASSVSYNEQFF.

The rearrangement joins TRBV3-1 (or the pseudogene TRBV3-2) to TRBJ2-7, with 8 nucleotides matching TRBD2. The J segment lost 7 bases and the V segment lost 1 base, leaving 9 bases of the junction unmatched. Germline V CDR1 and CDR2: LGHDT, YNNKEL (reference sequence). The CDR3 has 15 residues. The chain's CDR3 is CASSQGTQGGGEQYF. Here the CDR3 DNA reads TGTGCCAGCAGCCAAGGTACTCAGGGCGGGGGGGAGCAGTACTTC.

This clone was picked up a small number of times. The V and J genes are TRBV5-4 and TRBJ1-1; D is ambiguous. The V end was cut by 2 bases, the J end by 0 bases, with 11 bases between. CDR1 and CDR2 from the germline V gene are SGHNT and YYREEE (reference sequence). The CDR3 has 15 residues. The CDR3 is CASSLPGRVNTEAFF. The CDR3 DNA is TGTGCCAGCAGCTTACCCGGAAGAGTGAACACTGAAGCTTTCTTT. Full variable domain (missing parts from reference TRBV5-4 and TRBJ1-1): ETGVTQSPTHLIKTRGQQVTLRCSSQSGHNTVSWYQQALGQGPQFIFQYYREEENGRGNFPPRFSGLQFPNYSSELNVNALELDDSALYLCASSLPGRVNTEAFFGQGTRLTVV.

This chain uses TRBV4-2 with TRBJ2-2, with D unclear. The V gene's germline CDR1 is LGHNA and CDR2 YNFKEQ. The CDR3 has 16 residues. V was shortened by 4 bases and J by 8 bases, with 20 bases between the two germline ends. The CDR3 sequence: CASSPAGTAASGELFF. The CDR3 DNA is TGTGCCAGCAGCCCAGCTGGCACAGCTGCATCTGGGGAGCTGTTTTTT.

The chain combines TRBV5-1 with TRBJ1-1, with D perhaps matching TRBD1 (6 bases). CDR3 length: 12 amino acids. Germline V gene data show CDR1 as SGHRS and CDR2 as YFSETQ. The V and J ends lost 0 bases and 10 bases respectively, with 10 bases between them. CDR3 nucleotide sequence: TGCGCCAGCAGCTTGGCTGGCAGGGGAGCTTTCTTT. It codes for CASSLAGRGAFF.

This clone was counted a single time. The chain uses TRBV6-5 and TRBJ2-7, with TRBD2 as a possible D gene (5 bases). Germline V gene sequence: CDR1 MNHEY, CDR2 SVGAGI. With 6 bases removed from V and 1 base from J, the gap between germline ends came to 16 bases. CDR3 length: 15 residues. The CDR3, as DNA: TGTGCCAGCAGCCACGGGAAGGGCCCATCCTACGAGCAGTACTTC. The encoded protein is CASSHGKGPSYEQYF.

J is TRBJ2-1 and V is TRBV2, with TRBD2 matching over 13 bases. Unmatched junction bases numbered 3, after V lost 6 bases and J lost 4 bases. In germline, CDR1 is SNHLY, CDR2 FYNNEI. The CDR3 runs to 15 residues. CDR3 coding DNA: TGTGCCAGCAGAGAGACTAGCGGGGGGTACAATGAGCAGTTCTTC. This encodes CASRETSGGYNEQFF.

About this clone itself: Other DNA sequences in this sample translate to the same CDR3. The chain has TRBV6-5 and TRBJ1-1, with D maybe TRBD1 (5 bases). V lost 2 bases to trimming and J lost 2 bases, with 9 bases between them. CDR1 is MNHEY and CDR2 is SVGAGI in the germline V gene. This CDR3 comprises 14 residues. The CDR3 sequence: CASSYGGDNTEAFF. Written as DNA, the CDR3 is TGTGCCAGCAGTTACGGAGGGGACAACACTGAAGCTTTCTTT.

J is TRBJ1-5 and V is TRBV4-2; 7 nucleotides line up with TRBD1. CDR1 and CDR2 (germline): LGHNA, YNFKEQ. The V segment lost 4 bases and the J segment 2 bases; nucleotides outside the gene matches: 5. This CDR3 is built from 15 residues. The CDR3 DNA sequence: TGTGCCAGCAGCCCACAGGGGAGCGGCAATCAGCCCCAGCATTTT. Its translation: CASSPQGSGNQPQHF.

This chain joins TRBV19 and TRBJ2-4; D is uncertain. The V gene lost 4 bases and the J gene lost 0 bases, with 10 bases spanning the gap. The germline V gene encodes CDR1 LNHDA and CDR2 SQIVND (reference sequence). The CDR3 has 15 amino acids. CDR3 region: CASSRMDLAKNIQYF. As DNA, the CDR3 is TGTGCCAGTAGTAGAATGGATCTAGCCAAAAACATTCAGTACTTC.

The chain has TRBV4-3 and TRBJ2-2, with D unresolved. Trimming shortened V by 4 bases and J by 0 bases, and 12 bases separated the two germline ends. The germline CDR1 and CDR2 sequences are LGHNA and YSLEER. There are 16 residues in the CDR3. CDR3 loop: CASSLETDANTGELFF. The DNA for the CDR3 is TGCGCCAGCAGCCTAGAAACAGATGCGAACACCGGGGAGCTGTTTTTT.

The count of this clone is one. The chain couples TRBV5-1 to TRBJ2-2, with D possibly being TRBD1 or TRBD2 (5 bases each). Trimming cost V 0 bases and J 7 bases, with 16 bases left between them. CDR3 length: 16 amino acids. From germline, CDR1 is SGHRS and CDR2 YFSETQ. The CDR3 here is CASSLEERGRFGELFF. CDR3 nucleotides: TGCGCCAGCAGCTTGGAGGAGAGGGGCCGATTCGGGGAGCTGTTTTTT.

The rearrangement joins TRBV7-2 to TRBJ2-7; perhaps D is TRBD1 or TRBD2 (6 bases each). The CDR3 is made up of 13 amino acids. V gave up 6 bases and J gave up 9 bases, with 18 bases separating them. Per the germline V gene, CDR1 is SGHTA and CDR2 is FQGNSA. The CDR3 loop is CASRIAAGGGQYF. For the CDR3, the DNA is TGTGCCAGCAGGATAGCGGCCGGGGGCGGGCAGTACTTC.

The chain couples TRBV11-2 to TRBJ1-6; D is possibly TRBD1 (5 bases). This CDR3 spans 15 amino acids. V was cut by 3 bases and J by 8 bases, with 14 bases left in between. Germline CDR1 and CDR2: SGHAT and FQNNGV. CDR3 amino acids: CASSLFGQTDSPLHF. The CDR3 nucleotides are TGTGCCAGCAGCTTGTTTGGTCAGACAGATTCACCCCTCCACTTT.

The chain joins TRBV19 to TRBJ1-5; 9 nucleotides line up with TRBD1. CDR3 length equals 14 residues. The V segment lost 8 bases and the J segment 7 bases; nucleotides outside the gene matches: 9. In germline, CDR1 is LNHDA, CDR2 SQIVND (reference sequence). CDR3: CASSTGGAGQPQHF. The CDR3 nucleotides are TGTGCCAGTTCTACAGGGGGCGCCGGACAGCCCCAGCATTTT.

This clone was found once. The CDR3 DNA reads as TGTGCCAGCAGTCGGAAAAACACTGAAGCTTTCTTT. Encoded protein: CASSRKNTEAFF. V and J are TRBV27 and TRBJ1-1; no reliable D call. This CDR3 spans 12 amino acids. V was trimmed by 5 bases and J by 2 bases, leaving 6 bases between them. CDR1 is MNHEY and CDR2 is SMNVEV in the germline V gene (reference sequence).

This clone was seen just once. V usage is TRBV29-1 and J usage is TRBJ1-2, with unresolved D. V dropped 3 bases and J dropped 6 bases, with 8 bases sitting between them. Germline CDR1 SQVTM, CDR2 ANQGSEA. The CDR3 spans 11 residues. The DNA for the CDR3 is TGCAGCGTTGATTATAAGCATGGCTACACCTTC. This sequence encodes CSVDYKHGYTF.

The rearrangement links TRBV12-3 or TRBV12-4 to TRBJ2-1, with TRBD2 matching 8 bases. The CDR3 covers 13 residues. Trimming took 4 bases from V and 9 from J; bases not matched to a gene: 5. CDR3 amino acids: CASSSQAGAEQFF. In nucleotides, the CDR3 is TGTGCCAGCAGTTCGCAAGCGGGAGCTGAGCAGTTCTTC.

The chain combines TRBV5-5 with TRBJ2-6, with D tentatively TRBD1 or TRBD2 (5 bases each). Between the trimmed V and J ends, which lost 5 bases and 0 bases, there was a span of 12 bases. This CDR3 has 16 amino acids. Germline CDR1 SGHKS, CDR2 YYEKEE (reference sequence). The CDR3 DNA sequence: TGTGCCAGCAGGTCGGGACCGAGCTCTGGGGCCAACGTCCTGACTTTC. Protein product: CASRSGPSSGANVLTF.